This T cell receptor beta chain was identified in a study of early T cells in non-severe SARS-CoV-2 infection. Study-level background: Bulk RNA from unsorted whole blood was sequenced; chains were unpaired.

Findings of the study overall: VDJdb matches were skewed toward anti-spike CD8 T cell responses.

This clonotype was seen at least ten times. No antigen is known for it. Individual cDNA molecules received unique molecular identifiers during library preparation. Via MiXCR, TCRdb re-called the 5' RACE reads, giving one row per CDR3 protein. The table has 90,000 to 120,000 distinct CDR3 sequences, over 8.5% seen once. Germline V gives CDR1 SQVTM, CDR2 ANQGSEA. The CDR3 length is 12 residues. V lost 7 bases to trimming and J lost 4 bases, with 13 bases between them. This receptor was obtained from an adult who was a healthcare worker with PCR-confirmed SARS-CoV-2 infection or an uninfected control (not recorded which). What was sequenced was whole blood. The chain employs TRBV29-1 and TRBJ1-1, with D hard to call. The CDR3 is CSGGGLSTEAFF. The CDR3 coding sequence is TGCAGCGGGGGAGGCCTGAGCACTGAAGCTTTCTTT.